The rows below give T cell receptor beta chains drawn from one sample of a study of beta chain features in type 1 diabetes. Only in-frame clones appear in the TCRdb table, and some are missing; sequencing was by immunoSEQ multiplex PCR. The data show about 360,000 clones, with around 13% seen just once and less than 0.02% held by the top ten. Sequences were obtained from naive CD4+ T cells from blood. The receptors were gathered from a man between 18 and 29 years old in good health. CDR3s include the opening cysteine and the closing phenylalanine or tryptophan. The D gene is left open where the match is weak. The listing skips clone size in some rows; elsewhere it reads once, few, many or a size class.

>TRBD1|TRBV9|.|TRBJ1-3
CASSDRDSSGNTIYF
TGTGCCAGCAGCGACCGGGACAGCTCTGGAAACACCATATATTTT
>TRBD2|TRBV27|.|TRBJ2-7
CASSLFSGRSYEQYF
TGTGCCAGCAGTCTCTTTAGCGGGAGATCCTACGAGCAGTACTTC
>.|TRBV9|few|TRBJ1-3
CASSDRGGAISGNTIYF
TGTGCCAGCAGCGATCGTGGGGGGGCCATCTCTGGAAACACCATATATTTT
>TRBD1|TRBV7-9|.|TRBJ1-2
CASSLQGGYGYTF
TGTGCCAGCAGCTTACAGGGGGGCTATGGCTACACCTTC
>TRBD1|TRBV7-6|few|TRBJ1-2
CASSLAPDRDQEF
TGTGCCAGCAGCTTAGCGCCGGACAGGGATCAGGAGTTC
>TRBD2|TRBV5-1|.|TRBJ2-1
CASSGGSSGGHNEQFF
TGCGCCAGCAGCGGGGGGTCTAGCGGGGGACACAATGAGCAGTTCTTC
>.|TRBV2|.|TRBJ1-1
CASSDSNFGTEAFF
TGTGCCAGCAGTGATAGCAACTTCGGGACTGAAGCTTTCTTT
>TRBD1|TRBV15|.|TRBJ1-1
CATSRKQGFNTEAFF
TGTGCCACCAGCAGAAAACAGGGGTTTAACACTGAAGCTTTCTTT
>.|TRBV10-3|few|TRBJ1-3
CAISSYSGNTIYF
TGTGCCATCAGTTCCTACTCTGGAAACACCATATATTTT
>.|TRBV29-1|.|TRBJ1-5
CSVGVGASSNQPQHF
TGCAGCGTTGGGGTGGGGGCTTCTAGCAATCAGCCCCAGCATTTT
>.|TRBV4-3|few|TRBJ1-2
CASSQGLVRLGRWNGYTF
TGCGCCAGCAGCCAAGGTTTGGTCAGGTTAGGCCGTTGGAATGGCTACACCTTC
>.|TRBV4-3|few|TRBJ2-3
CASSQDGVSGETDTQYF
TGCGCCAGCAGCCAAGATGGGGTTTCAGGGGAGACAGATACGCAGTATTTT
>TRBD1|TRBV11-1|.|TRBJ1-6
CASSPGQVRSPLHF
TGTGCCAGCAGCCCCGGACAGGTGCGATCACCCCTCCACTTT
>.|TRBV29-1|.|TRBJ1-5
CSVREDSNQPQHF
TGCAGCGTTAGGGAGGATAGCAATCAGCCCCAGCATTTT
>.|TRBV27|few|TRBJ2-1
CASEALAGNNEQFF
TGTGCCAGCGAAGCACTGGCAGGCAACAATGAGCAGTTCTTC
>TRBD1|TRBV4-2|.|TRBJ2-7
CASSLRGMAGGDEQYF
TGTGCCAGCAGCCTAAGAGGAATGGCAGGGGGCGATGAGCAGTACTTC
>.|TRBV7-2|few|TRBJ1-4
CASSSPAGPSEKLFF
TGTGCCAGCAGCTCTCCTGCGGGGCCAAGTGAAAAACTGTTTTTT
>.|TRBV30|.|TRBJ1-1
CAWSLGVFEAFF
TGTGCCTGGAGTTTGGGAGTCTTTGAAGCTTTCTTT
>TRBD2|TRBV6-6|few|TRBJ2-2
CASSIAGPGELFF
TGTGCCAGCAGTATAGCGGGACCCGGGGAGCTGTTTTTT
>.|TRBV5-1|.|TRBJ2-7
CASSVTVLGYEQYF
TGCGCCAGCAGCGTGACAGTCTTGGGGTACGAGCAGTACTTC
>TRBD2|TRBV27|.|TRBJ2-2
CASGRGGTLATGELFF
TGTGCCAGCGGGAGGGGTGGGACCCTCGCCACCGGGGAGCTGTTTTTT
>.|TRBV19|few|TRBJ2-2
CASSRTWRQTNTGELFF
TGTGCCAGTAGTAGGACCTGGCGACAGACGAACACCGGGGAGCTGTTTTTT
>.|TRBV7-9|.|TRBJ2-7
CAGGSSLSSYEQYF
TGTGCCGGGGGGAGCTCACTCTCTTCCTACGAGCAGTACTTC
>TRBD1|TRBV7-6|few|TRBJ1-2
CASSLGGQGGYGYTF
TGTGCCAGCAGCTTAGGTGGACAGGGTGGCTATGGCTACACCTTC
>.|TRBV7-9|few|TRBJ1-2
CASSLDSAGRGLYGYTF
TGTGCCAGCAGCTTAGATTCTGCAGGGAGGGGTCTCTATGGCTACACCTTC
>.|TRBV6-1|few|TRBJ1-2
CASRTRQDDGYTF
TGTGCCAGCAGGACGCGACAGGACGACGGCTACACCTTC
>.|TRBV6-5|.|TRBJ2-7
CASPKEGSYEQYF
TGTGCCAGCCCCAAAGAGGGTTCGTACGAGCAGTACTTC
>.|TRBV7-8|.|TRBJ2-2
CASSLAGVTGELFF
TGTGCCAGCAGCTTAGCAGGGGTGACCGGGGAGCTGTTTTTT
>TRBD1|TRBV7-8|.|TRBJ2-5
CASSPWTGLQETQYF
TGTGCCAGCAGCCCCTGGACAGGACTCCAAGAGACCCAGTACTTC
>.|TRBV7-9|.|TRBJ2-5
CASQRGGGETQYF
TGTGCCAGCCAAAGGGGGGGCGGAGAGACCCAGTACTTC
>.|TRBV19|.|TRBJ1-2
CASSTSASAHYGYTF
TGTGCCAGTAGTACCTCCGCGTCAGCGCACTATGGCTACACCTTC
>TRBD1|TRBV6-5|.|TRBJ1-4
CASSLGQVNEKLFF
TGTGCCAGCAGTTTGGGACAGGTTAATGAAAAACTGTTTTTT
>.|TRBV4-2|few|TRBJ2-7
CASSQEARYEQYF
TGTGCCAGCAGCCAAGAGGCTCGCTACGAGCAGTACTTC
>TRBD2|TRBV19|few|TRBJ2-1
CASSIASGSWNEQFF
TGTGCCAGTAGTATAGCCAGCGGGAGTTGGAATGAGCAGTTCTTC
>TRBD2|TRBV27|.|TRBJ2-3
CASSLGSGSTDTQYF
TGTGCCAGCAGTCTGGGTAGCGGGAGTACAGATACGCAGTATTTT
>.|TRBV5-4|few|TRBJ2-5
CATTPGRYMETQYF
TGTGCCACCACCCCGGGGAGGTATATGGAGACCCAGTACTTC
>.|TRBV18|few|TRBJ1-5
CASSEGEGQPQHF
TGTGCCAGCTCAGAAGGGGAGGGACAGCCCCAGCATTTT
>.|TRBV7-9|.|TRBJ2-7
CASSLGGPYEQYF
TGTGCCAGCAGCTTAGGCGGCCCCTACGAGCAGTACTTC
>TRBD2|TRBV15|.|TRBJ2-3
CATSRRLAGATDTQYF
TGTGCCACCAGCAGGCGCCTAGCGGGTGCCACAGATACGCAGTATTTT
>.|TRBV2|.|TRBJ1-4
CASSASTGGFEKLFF
TGTGCCAGCAGTGCTTCGACAGGAGGATTTGAAAAACTGTTTTTT
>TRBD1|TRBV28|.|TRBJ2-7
CASRGTGSSYEQYF
TGTGCCAGCAGGGGGACAGGAAGCTCCTACGAGCAGTACTTC
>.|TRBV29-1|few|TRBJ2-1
CSARESSYNEQFF
TGCAGTGCCCGCGAGAGCTCCTACAATGAGCAGTTCTTC
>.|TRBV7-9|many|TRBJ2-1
CASTPADEQFF
TGTGCCAGCACCCCCGCGGATGAGCAGTTCTTC
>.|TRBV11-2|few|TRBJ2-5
CASSPRGVQETQYF
TGTGCCAGCAGCCCGCGTGGAGTTCAAGAGACCCAGTACTTC
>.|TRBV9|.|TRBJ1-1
CASSSDGLGNTEAFF
TGTGCCAGCAGCAGCGACGGATTGGGGAACACTGAAGCTTTCTTT
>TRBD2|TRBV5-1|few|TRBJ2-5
CASSGRLAGGSETQYF
TGCGCCAGCAGCGGTAGACTAGCGGGAGGTTCGGAGACCCAGTACTTC
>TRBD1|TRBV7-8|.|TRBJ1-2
CASSSRTGGSHGYTF
TGTGCCAGCAGCTCTAGGACAGGGGGTTCCCATGGCTACACCTTC
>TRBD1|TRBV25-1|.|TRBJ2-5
CASSRLGTATSQETQYF
TGTGCCAGCAGCCGATTAGGGACAGCTACATCTCAAGAGACCCAGTACTTC
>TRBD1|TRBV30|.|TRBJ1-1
CAWSGQGLNTEAFF
TGTGCCTGGAGTGGACAGGGGTTGAACACTGAAGCTTTCTTT
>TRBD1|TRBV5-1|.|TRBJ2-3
CASSAGQATPSTDTQYF
TGCGCCAGCAGCGCCGGACAGGCCACCCCTAGCACAGATACGCAGTATTTT
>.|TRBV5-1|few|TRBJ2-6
CASSYLIGRSLSGANVLTF
TGCGCCAGCAGCTACTTAATTGGGAGGAGTCTCTCTGGGGCCAACGTCCTGACTTTC
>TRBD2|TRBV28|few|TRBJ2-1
CASSLSTSGSYNEQFF
TGTGCCAGCAGTTTATCGACTAGCGGTTCCTACAATGAGCAGTTCTTC
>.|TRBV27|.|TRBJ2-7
CASSFVFQGIYEQYF
TGTGCCAGCAGTTTCGTGTTTCAGGGGATCTACGAGCAGTACTTC
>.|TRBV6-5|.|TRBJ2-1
CASTLSGDNEQFF
TGTGCCAGCACGCTCTCCGGGGACAATGAGCAGTTCTTC
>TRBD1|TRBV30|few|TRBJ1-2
CAWSVRGTGGRGYTF
TGTGCCTGGAGTGTACGTGGGACAGGGGGACGCGGCTACACCTTC
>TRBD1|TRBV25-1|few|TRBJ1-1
CASRPGQGHIEAFF
TGTGCCAGCAGACCAGGACAGGGACATATTGAAGCTTTCTTT
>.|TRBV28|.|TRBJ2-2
CATRGRGSSGPGELFF
TGTGCCACCCGGGGGAGGGGGAGTAGCGGACCCGGGGAGCTGTTTTTT